A selection of T cell receptor beta chains follows, all from one sample in a study of PD-1 blockade in mismatch repair-deficient tumors. Clones were read by immunoSEQ multiplex PCR, and TCRdb kept only the in-frame ones, dropping some. The sample holds 120,000 or so clones, around 86% seen once. The sample in question was peripheral blood, obtained 44 weeks after starting pembrolizumab. Receptor source: an adult with mismatch repair-deficient cancer. CDR3s include the opening cysteine and the closing phenylalanine or tryptophan. Fields, in order: V gene, CDR3 length, J gene, CDR3 protein.

v_call: TRBV30; cdr3_length: 12; j_call: TRBJ1-2; cdr3_aa: CAWSERRDGYTF
v_call: TRBV29-1; cdr3_length: 14; j_call: TRBJ2-7; cdr3_aa: CSVTPQAGSYEQYF
v_call: TRBV11-2; cdr3_length: 15; j_call: TRBJ2-7; cdr3_aa: CASSLDSAPRHEQYF
v_call: TRBV19; cdr3_length: 13; j_call: TRBJ1-3; cdr3_aa: CASSGGPGNTIYF
v_call: TRBV21-1; cdr3_length: 15; j_call: TRBJ1-2; cdr3_aa: CASSKAFYRGRGYTF
v_call: TRBV4-1; cdr3_length: 18; j_call: TRBJ1-5; cdr3_aa: CASSQGNLGRGGMQPQHF
v_call: TRBV10-1; cdr3_length: 14; j_call: TRBJ2-5; cdr3_aa: CASSGGQGEETQYF
v_call: TRBV7-8; cdr3_length: 14; j_call: TRBJ1-5; cdr3_aa: CASSLAENNQPQHF
v_call: TRBV30; cdr3_length: 14; j_call: TRBJ1-6; cdr3_aa: CASGRTSYNSPLHF
v_call: TRBV13; cdr3_length: 17; j_call: TRBJ2-1; cdr3_aa: CASSLGRMSRVRNEQFF
v_call: TRBV27; cdr3_length: 16; j_call: TRBJ2-7; cdr3_aa: CASSPRAGGITYEQYF
v_call: TRBV7-8; cdr3_length: 16; j_call: TRBJ2-7; cdr3_aa: CASSLAAGVSSYEQYF
v_call: TRBV10-3; cdr3_length: 14; j_call: TRBJ2-1; cdr3_aa: CAISRREEGNEQFF
v_call: TRBV6-1; cdr3_length: 13; j_call: TRBJ2-7; cdr3_aa: CASSRDSRDEQYF
v_call: TRBV4-1; cdr3_length: 16; j_call: TRBJ2-4; cdr3_aa: CASSPRRTGAKNIQYF
v_call: TRBV11-3; cdr3_length: 13; j_call: TRBJ2-7; cdr3_aa: CASSSTVNNEQYF
v_call: TRBV13; cdr3_length: 15; j_call: TRBJ1-5; cdr3_aa: CASSLKGQEDQPQHF
v_call: TRBV6-5; cdr3_length: 14; j_call: TRBJ2-2; cdr3_aa: CASSYSVSTGELFF
v_call: TRBV4-2; cdr3_length: 15; j_call: TRBJ2-3; cdr3_aa: CASSPSHDLTDTQYF
v_call: TRBV19; cdr3_length: 15; j_call: TRBJ2-7; cdr3_aa: CASSMGHPASSEQYF
v_call: TRBV5-6; cdr3_length: 16; j_call: TRBJ2-1; cdr3_aa: CASSSYPGQGGNEQFF
v_call: TRBV5-1; cdr3_length: 16; j_call: TRBJ2-5; cdr3_aa: CASSLWTSGYQETQYF
v_call: TRBV12-5; cdr3_length: 15; j_call: TRBJ2-3; cdr3_aa: CASGRFGGNTDTQYF
v_call: TRBV23-1; cdr3_length: 13; j_call: TRBJ1-2; cdr3_aa: CASRLQGLYGYTF
v_call: TRBV13; cdr3_length: 14; j_call: TRBJ2-7; cdr3_aa: CASSLSGASYEQYF